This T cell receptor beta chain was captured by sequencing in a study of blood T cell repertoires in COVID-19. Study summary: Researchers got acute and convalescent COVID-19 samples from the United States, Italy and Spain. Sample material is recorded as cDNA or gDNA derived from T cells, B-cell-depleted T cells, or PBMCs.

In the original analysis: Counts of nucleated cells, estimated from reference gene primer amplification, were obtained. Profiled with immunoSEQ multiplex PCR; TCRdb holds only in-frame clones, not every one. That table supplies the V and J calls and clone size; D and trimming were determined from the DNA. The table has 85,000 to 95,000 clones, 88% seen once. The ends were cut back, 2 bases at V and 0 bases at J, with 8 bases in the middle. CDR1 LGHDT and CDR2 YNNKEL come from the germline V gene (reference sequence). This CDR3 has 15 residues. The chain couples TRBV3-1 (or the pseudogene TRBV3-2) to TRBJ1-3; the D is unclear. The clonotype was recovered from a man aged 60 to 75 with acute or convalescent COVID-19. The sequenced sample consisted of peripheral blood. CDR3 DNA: TGTGCCAGCAGCCAATTTATTTCCTCTGGAAACACCATATATTTT. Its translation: CASSQFISSGNTIYF.